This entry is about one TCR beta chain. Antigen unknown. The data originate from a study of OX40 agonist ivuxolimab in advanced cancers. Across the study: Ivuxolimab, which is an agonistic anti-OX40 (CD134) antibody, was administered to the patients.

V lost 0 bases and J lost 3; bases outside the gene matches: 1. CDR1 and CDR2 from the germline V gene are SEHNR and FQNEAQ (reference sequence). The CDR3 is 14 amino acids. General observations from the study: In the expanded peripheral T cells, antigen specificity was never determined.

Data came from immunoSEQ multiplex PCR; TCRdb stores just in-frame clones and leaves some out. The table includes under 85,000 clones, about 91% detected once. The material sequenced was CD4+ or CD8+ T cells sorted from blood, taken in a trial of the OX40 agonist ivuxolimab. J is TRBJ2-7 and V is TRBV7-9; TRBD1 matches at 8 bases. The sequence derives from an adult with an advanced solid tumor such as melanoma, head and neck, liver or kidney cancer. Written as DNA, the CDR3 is TGTGCCAGCAGCTTAGCAGGGACAGGCTACGAGCAGTACTTC. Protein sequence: CASSLAGTGYEQYF.